A single sample gave rise to the 6 T cell receptor beta chains below, sequenced in a study of T cell responses to AZD1222 COVID-19 vaccine. Sequenced by immunoSEQ multiplex PCR; TCRdb stores in-frame clones only, minus some. Of about 140,000 clones in the sample, approximately 90% were seen once. This specimen consisted of peripheral blood, obtained on day 0 of AZD1222 vaccination. Source of these receptors: an adult in good health.

This CDR3 is CASSIGAGLMNTEAFF. CDR3 in DNA: TGTGCCAGTAGTATAGGGGCAGGTCTTATGAACACTGAAGCTTTCTTT. The chain has TRBV19 and TRBJ1-1; D is ambiguous. Germline lookup yields CDR1 LNHDA and CDR2 SQIVND (reference sequence). Trimming removed 1 base from V and 0 bases from J, with 12 bases in between. The CDR3 covers 16 residues.

The chain combines TRBV9 with TRBJ2-2; TRBD2 matches 11 bases. This CDR3 spans 19 amino acids. The V segment lost 2 bases and the J segment 1 base; nucleotides outside the gene matches: 10. Germline-derived CDR1 and CDR2 are SGDLS and YYNGEE. As DNA, the CDR3 is TGTGCCAGCAGCGTGTCGGCTAGCGGGGGGCCCGAGAACACCGGGGAGCTGTTTTTT. The encoded protein is CASSVSASGGPENTGELFF.

The chain is built from TRBV4-3 and TRBJ1-1, with a weak D call TRBD1 (6 bases). The germline V and J ends were trimmed by 4 bases and 1 base, with 13 bases remaining between them. CDR3 length equals 15 residues. Per germline, CDR1 LGHNA and CDR2 YSLEER. In nucleotides, the CDR3 is TGCGCCAGCAGCCTAACGGCGGGACAGAACACTGAAGCTTTCTTT. Translated, it gives CASSLTAGQNTEAFF.

The chain's CDR3 is CASSGRDRANYGYTF. CDR3 coding DNA: TGTGCCAGTTCGGGACGGGACAGGGCCAACTATGGCTACACCTTC. This chain connects TRBV5-4 to TRBJ1-2; TRBD1 matches at 9 bases. After removal of 8 bases from V and 2 bases from J, the junction contained 10 bases not matched to a gene. The germline gives CDR1 SGHNT, CDR2 YYREEE (reference sequence). CDR3 length: 15 residues.

The V gene is TRBV6-5, the J gene TRBJ1-2; D call uncertain. CDR3 length: 15 residues. The germline V gene has CDR1 MNHEY and CDR2 SVGAGI. Trimming shortened V by 8 bases and J by 6 bases, and 22 bases separated the two germline ends. The CDR3: CASSRSGPSSDGYTF. The CDR3 coding sequence is TGTGCCAGCTCAAGGTCCGGACCGTCTAGCGATGGCTACACCTTC.

J is TRBJ1-6 and V is TRBV4-2, with D possibly matching TRBD1 (6 bases). Germline V gene data show CDR1 as LGHNA and CDR2 as YNFKEQ. The CDR3 is 17 amino acids. Trimming shortened V by 0 bases and J by 4 bases, and 13 bases separated the two germline ends. As DNA, the CDR3 is TGTGCCAGCAGCCAAGATCCCCTCCAGGGGTATAATTCACCCCTCCACTTT. Encoded protein: CASSQDPLQGYNSPLHF.